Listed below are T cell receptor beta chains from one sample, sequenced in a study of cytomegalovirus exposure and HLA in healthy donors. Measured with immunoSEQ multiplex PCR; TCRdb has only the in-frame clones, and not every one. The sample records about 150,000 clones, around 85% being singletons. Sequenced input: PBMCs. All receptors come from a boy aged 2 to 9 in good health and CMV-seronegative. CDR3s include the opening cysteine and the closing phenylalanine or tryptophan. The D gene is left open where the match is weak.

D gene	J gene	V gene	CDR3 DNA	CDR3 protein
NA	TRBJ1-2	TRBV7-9	TGTGCCAGCAGCTTAGCGGAGGGTCTTAGGGGCTACACCTTC	CASSLAEGLRGYTF
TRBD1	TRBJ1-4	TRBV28	TGTGCCAGCAGTTATACAGGGGGCACTAATGAAAAACTGTTTTTT	CASSYTGGTNEKLFF
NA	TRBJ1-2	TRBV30	TGTGCCTCAGCCGACAGTGGCTATGGCTACACCTTC	CASADSGYGYTF
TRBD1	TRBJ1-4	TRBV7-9	TGTGCCAGCAGCAATCGACAGGGTGGCGAAAAACTGTTTTTT	CASSNRQGGEKLFF
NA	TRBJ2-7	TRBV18	TGTGCCAGCTCACCAAGTAGGGGGGGTGAGCAGTACTTC	CASSPSRGGEQYF
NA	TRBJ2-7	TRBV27	TGTGCCAGCAGTTTGTTTTACAGGAGCTCCTACGAGCAGTACTTC	CASSLFYRSSYEQYF
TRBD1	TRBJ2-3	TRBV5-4	TGTGCCAGCTTCACGGGGACAGGGGGTCTCTTCGGCACAGATACGCAGTATTTT	CASFTGTGGLFGTDTQYF
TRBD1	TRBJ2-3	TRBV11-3	TGTGCCAGCAGCCCCCGGGACAGGGATACGCAGTATTTT	CASSPRDRDTQYF
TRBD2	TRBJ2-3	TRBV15	TGTGCCACCAGCAGAGCTCGAGATAGCGGGGGGTACACAGATACGCAGTATTTT	CATSRARDSGGYTDTQYF
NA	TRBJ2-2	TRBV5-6	TGTGCCAGCAGCTTGACAAACACCGGGGAGCTGTTTTTT	CASSLTNTGELFF